One and the same sample provided the 3 T cell receptor beta chains below, sequenced in a study of blood T cell repertoires in COVID-19. This table comes from immunoSEQ multiplex PCR, and its TCRdb copy is limited to in-frame clones, with some not included. Among fewer than 80,000 clones listed, 78% were seen once. Source material: peripheral blood. The receptors stem from a man between 60 and 70 years old with COVID-19, enrolled during active disease.

CDR3 sequence reads: CASSRTTGAETQYF. CDR3 coding DNA: TGTGCCAGCAGTCGTACGACAGGGGCAGAGACCCAGTACTTC. The chain links TRBV28 to TRBJ2-5, with 8 nucleotides matching TRBD1. Germline values: CDR1 MDHEN, CDR2 SYDVKM. CDR3 length equals 14 residues. The trim removed 5 bases at V and 4 bases at J, leaving 6 bases unmatched.

The V and J genes are TRBV5-4 and TRBJ2-5; 8 nucleotides match TRBD2. The junction had 11 bases not matched to a gene; V was cut back by 5 bases and J by 2 bases. This CDR3 contains 16 residues. Per the germline V gene, CDR1 is SGHNT and CDR2 is YYREEE (reference sequence). The CDR3: CASRAGGGRGQETQYF. In nucleotides, the CDR3 is TGTGCCAGCAGGGCCGGGGGGGGTCGTGGGCAAGAGACCCAGTACTTC.

The chain recombines TRBV10-3 with TRBJ2-5; TRBD2 agrees at 7 bases. V lost 8 bases, J lost 3 bases, and 6 bases stayed unmatched. Germline CDR1 is ENHRY and CDR2 is SYGVKD. This CDR3 comprises 13 residues. In DNA form, the CDR3 reads TGTGCCATCGGGCGGGGGACGGAAGAGACCCAGTACTTC. This encodes CAIGRGTEETQYF.